The sequence of this T cell receptor beta chain was determined in a study of cytomegalovirus exposure and HLA in healthy donors. Measured with immunoSEQ multiplex PCR; TCRdb has only the in-frame clones, and not every one. In the table there are some 150,000 clones, nearly 90% of which are singletons. The V end lost 8 bases, the J end lost 3 bases, and 17 bases lay between the germline ends. Germline values: CDR1 MNHEY, CDR2 SMNVEV (reference sequence). The CDR3 loop spans 15 amino acids. This receptor was taken from a woman aged 18 to 35 in good health and CMV-seropositive. The sample was PBMCs. V and J are TRBV27 and TRBJ1-5; D unresolved. The CDR3 sequence: CASAKEGLLNQPQHF. The CDR3 DNA reads as TGTGCCAGCGCTAAAGAAGGACTACTCAATCAGCCCCAGCATTTT.